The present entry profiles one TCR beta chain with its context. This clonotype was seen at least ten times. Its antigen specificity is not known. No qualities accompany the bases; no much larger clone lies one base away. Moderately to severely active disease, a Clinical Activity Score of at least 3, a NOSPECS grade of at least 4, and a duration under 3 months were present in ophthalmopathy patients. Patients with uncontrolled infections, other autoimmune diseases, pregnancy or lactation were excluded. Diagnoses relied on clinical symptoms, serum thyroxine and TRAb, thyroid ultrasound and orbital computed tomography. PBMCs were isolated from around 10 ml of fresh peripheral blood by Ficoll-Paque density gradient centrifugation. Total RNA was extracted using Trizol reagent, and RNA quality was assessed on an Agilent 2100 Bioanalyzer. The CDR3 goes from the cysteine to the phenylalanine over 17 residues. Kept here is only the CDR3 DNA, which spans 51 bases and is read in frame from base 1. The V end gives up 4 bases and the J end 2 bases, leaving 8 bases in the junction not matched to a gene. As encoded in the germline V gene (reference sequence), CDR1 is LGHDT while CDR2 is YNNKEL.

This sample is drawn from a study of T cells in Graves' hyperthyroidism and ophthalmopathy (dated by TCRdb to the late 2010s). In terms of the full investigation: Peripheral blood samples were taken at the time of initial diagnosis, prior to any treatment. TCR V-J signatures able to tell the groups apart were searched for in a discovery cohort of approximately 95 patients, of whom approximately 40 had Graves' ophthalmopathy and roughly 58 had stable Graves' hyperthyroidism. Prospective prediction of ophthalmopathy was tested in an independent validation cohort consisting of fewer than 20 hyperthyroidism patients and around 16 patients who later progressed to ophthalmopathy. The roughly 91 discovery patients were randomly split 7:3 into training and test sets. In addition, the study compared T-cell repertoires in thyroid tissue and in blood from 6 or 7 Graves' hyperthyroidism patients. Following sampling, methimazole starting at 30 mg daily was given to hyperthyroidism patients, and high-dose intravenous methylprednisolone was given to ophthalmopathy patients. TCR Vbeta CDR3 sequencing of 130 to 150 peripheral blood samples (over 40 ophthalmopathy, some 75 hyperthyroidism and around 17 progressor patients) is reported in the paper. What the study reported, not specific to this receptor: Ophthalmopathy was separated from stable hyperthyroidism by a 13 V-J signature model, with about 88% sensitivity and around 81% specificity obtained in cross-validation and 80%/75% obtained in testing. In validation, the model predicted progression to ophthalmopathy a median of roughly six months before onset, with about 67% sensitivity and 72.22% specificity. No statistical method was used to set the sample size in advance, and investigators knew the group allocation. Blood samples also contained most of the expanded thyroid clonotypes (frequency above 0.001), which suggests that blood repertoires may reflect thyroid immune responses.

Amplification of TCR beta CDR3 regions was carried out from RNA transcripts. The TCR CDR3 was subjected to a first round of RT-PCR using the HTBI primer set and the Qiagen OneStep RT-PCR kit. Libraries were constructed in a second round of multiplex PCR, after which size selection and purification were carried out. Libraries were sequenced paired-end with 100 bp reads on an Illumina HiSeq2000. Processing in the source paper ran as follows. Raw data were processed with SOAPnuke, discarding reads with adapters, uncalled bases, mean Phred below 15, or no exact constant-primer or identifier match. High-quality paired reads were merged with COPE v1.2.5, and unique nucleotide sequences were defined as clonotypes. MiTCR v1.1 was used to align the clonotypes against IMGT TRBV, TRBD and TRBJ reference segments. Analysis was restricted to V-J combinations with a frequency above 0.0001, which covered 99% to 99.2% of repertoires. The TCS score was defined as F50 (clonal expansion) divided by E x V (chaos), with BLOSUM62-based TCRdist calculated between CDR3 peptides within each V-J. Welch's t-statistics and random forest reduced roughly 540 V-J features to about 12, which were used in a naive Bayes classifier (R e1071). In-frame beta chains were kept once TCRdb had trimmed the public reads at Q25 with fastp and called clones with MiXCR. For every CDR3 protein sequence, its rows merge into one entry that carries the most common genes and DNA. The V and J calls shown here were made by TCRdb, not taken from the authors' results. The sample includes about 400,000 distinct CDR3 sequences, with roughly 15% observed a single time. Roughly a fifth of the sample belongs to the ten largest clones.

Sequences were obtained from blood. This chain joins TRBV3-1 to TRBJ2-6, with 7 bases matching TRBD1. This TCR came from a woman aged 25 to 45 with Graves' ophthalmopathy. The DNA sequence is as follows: TGTGCCAGCAGCCGAGGACAGGCCTCCACTGGGGCCAACGTCCTGACTTTC. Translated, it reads CASSRGQASTGANVLTF.